Listed below are T cell receptor beta chains from one sample, sequenced in a study of blood T cell repertoires in COVID-19. This table comes from immunoSEQ multiplex PCR, and its TCRdb copy is limited to in-frame clones, with some not included. This sample has about 110,000 clones, with about two thirds found just once. The specimen was peripheral blood. The source of these receptors is a woman in her thirties or forties with acute or convalescent COVID-19. Both conserved end residues are part of each CDR3. The D gene is left open where the match is weak. Rows may omit the clone size; those that give it use once, few, many or a size class.

size: NA
J: TRBJ1-1
V: TRBV28
D: NA
CDR3: CASSLRERTEAFF
DNA: TGTGCCAGCAGTTTACGGGAACGCACTGAAGCTTTCTTT

size: NA
J: TRBJ1-5
V: TRBV23-1
D: TRBD1
CDR3: CASSPTRDSFYSNQPQHF
DNA: TGCGCCAGCAGTCCAACGAGGGACAGCTTCTATAGCAATCAGCCCCAGCATTTT

size: NA
J: TRBJ2-5
V: TRBV10-3
D: TRBD2
CDR3: CAINSGPGETQYF
DNA: TGTGCCATCAATAGCGGGCCGGGAGAGACCCAGTACTTC

size: few
J: TRBJ2-3
V: TRBV7-9
D: NA
CDR3: CATTLLGEADTQYF
DNA: TGTGCCACCACCTTACTAGGGGAGGCAGATACGCAGTATTTT

size: once
J: TRBJ2-5
V: TRBV10-3
D: NA
CDR3: CAISAGFGETQYF
DNA: TGTGCCATCAGCGCTGGGTTCGGGGAGACCCAGTACTTC

size: NA
J: TRBJ1-4
V: TRBV5-5
D: TRBD1
CDR3: CASSFYPGQPNEKLFF
DNA: TGTGCCAGCAGCTTTTACCCGGGACAGCCTAATGAAAAACTGTTTTTT

size: NA
J: TRBJ2-5
V: TRBV5-4
D: TRBD2
CDR3: CASSPWTSGDQETQYF
DNA: TGTGCCAGCAGCCCTTGGACTAGCGGGGACCAAGAGACCCAGTACTTC

size: NA
J: TRBJ2-3
V: TRBV12-3/TRBV12-4
D: NA
CDR3: CATTTGTDTQYF
DNA: TGTGCCACCACGACAGGTACAGATACGCAGTATTTT

size: NA
J: TRBJ2-4
V: TRBV5-5
D: TRBD1
CDR3: CASSLSMGQGALNIQYF
DNA: TGTGCCAGCAGCTTGTCCATGGGACAGGGGGCCCTAAACATTCAGTACTTC

size: NA
J: TRBJ2-5
V: TRBV30
D: NA
CDR3: CAWSGGRGIETQYF
DNA: TGTGCCTGGAGTGGCGGACGGGGGATAGAGACCCAGTACTTC

size: NA
J: TRBJ2-7
V: TRBV27
D: TRBD2
CDR3: CASSRLGGGVYEQYF
DNA: TGTGCCAGCAGTCGCCTCGGCGGGGGGGTCTACGAGCAGTACTTC

size: NA
J: TRBJ2-5
V: TRBV10-3
D: TRBD2
CDR3: CAISSTSGGAETQYF
DNA: TGTGCCATCAGTTCCACTAGCGGGGGGGCAGAGACCCAGTACTTC

size: once
J: TRBJ2-1
V: TRBV6-5
D: TRBD2
CDR3: CASRQLAGVDNEQFF
DNA: TGTGCCAGCAGACAACTAGCGGGGGTAGACAATGAGCAGTTCTTC

size: few
J: TRBJ1-1
V: TRBV4-1
D: NA
CDR3: CASSQDSAEAEAFF
DNA: TGCGCCAGCAGCCAAGATTCGGCGGAGGCTGAAGCTTTCTTT

size: NA
J: TRBJ2-3
V: TRBV7-9
D: NA
CDR3: CASSLALGQQYF
DNA: TGTGCCAGCAGCTTGGCTTTGGGGCAGCAGTATTTT

size: once
J: TRBJ2-5
V: TRBV7-9
D: NA
CDR3: CASSLFSETQYF
DNA: TGTGCCAGCAGCTTATTCAGTGAGACCCAGTACTTC

size: few
J: TRBJ1-3
V: TRBV28
D: NA
CDR3: CASRSPNSGNTIYF
DNA: TGTGCCAGCAGGTCCCCAAATTCTGGAAACACCATATATTTT

size: few
J: TRBJ2-3
V: TRBV7-3
D: NA
CDR3: CASSSRQGTDTQYF
DNA: TGTGCCAGCAGCTCCCGACAGGGCACAGATACGCAGTATTTT

size: NA
J: TRBJ2-2
V: TRBV24-1
D: NA
CDR3: CATCDRNTGELFF
DNA: TGTGCCACCTGTGACAGGAACACCGGGGAGCTGTTTTTT

size: NA
J: TRBJ1-1
V: TRBV9
D: TRBD1
CDR3: CASSALGTGAGGEAFF
DNA: TGTGCCAGCAGCGCCCTAGGGACAGGGGCTGGAGGGGAAGCTTTCTTT

size: NA
J: TRBJ2-3
V: TRBV5-1
D: NA
CDR3: CASSLGGHTDTQYF
DNA: TGCGCCAGCAGCTTGGGTGGGCATACAGATACGCAGTATTTT

size: NA
J: TRBJ1-6
V: TRBV12-3/TRBV12-4
D: NA
CDR3: CASSFGGSPLHF
DNA: TGTGCCAGCAGTTTCGGAGGCTCACCCCTCCACTTT

size: NA
J: TRBJ1-3
V: TRBV5-1
D: NA
CDR3: CASSLEEGNTIYF
DNA: TGCGCCAGCAGCTTGGAGGAGGGAAACACCATATATTTT

size: few
J: TRBJ2-1
V: TRBV28
D: NA
CDR3: CASRIGQSGGEQFF
DNA: TGTGCCAGCAGAATCGGACAGTCGGGAGGTGAGCAGTTCTTC

size: NA
J: TRBJ2-5
V: TRBV7-2
D: NA
CDR3: CASSPPRGHGQETQYF
DNA: TGTGCCAGCAGCCCCCCCCGGGGACACGGACAAGAGACCCAGTACTTC

size: NA
J: TRBJ2-7
V: TRBV7-6
D: TRBD1
CDR3: CASSLGGQAYEQYF
DNA: TGTGCCAGCAGCTTAGGGGGACAGGCCTACGAGCAGTACTTC

size: NA
J: TRBJ2-1
V: TRBV3-1/TRBV3-2
D: NA
CDR3: CASSPQRDRQRNEQFF
DNA: TGTGCCAGCAGTCCTCAAAGAGACAGACAGAGGAATGAGCAGTTCTTC

size: NA
J: TRBJ2-3
V: TRBV10-3
D: TRBD1
CDR3: CAISEGTGDTDTQYF
DNA: TGTGCCATCAGTGAAGGGACAGGGGACACAGATACGCAGTATTTT

size: few
J: TRBJ2-5
V: TRBV7-3
D: TRBD2
CDR3: CASSLRGGYQETQYF
DNA: TGTGCCAGCAGCTTAAGGGGGGGATACCAAGAGACCCAGTACTTC

size: NA
J: TRBJ1-5
V: TRBV12-5
D: TRBD1
CDR3: CASAQRQGAGQPQHF
DNA: TGTGCTAGTGCCCAAAGACAGGGGGCGGGTCAGCCCCAGCATTTT

size: NA
J: TRBJ1-1
V: TRBV19
D: NA
CDR3: CASSIGGAGNTEAFF
DNA: TGTGCCAGTAGTATTGGAGGGGCGGGGAACACTGAAGCTTTCTTT

size: NA
J: TRBJ1-1
V: TRBV6-5
D: NA
CDR3: CASSPGRTEAFF
DNA: TGTGCCAGCAGTCCGGGGAGGACTGAAGCTTTCTTT

size: NA
J: TRBJ1-2
V: TRBV30
D: NA
CDR3: CAWSHQSPLSNYGYTF
DNA: TGTGCCTGGAGCCACCAATCCCCACTGTCTAACTATGGCTACACCTTC

size: NA
J: TRBJ1-5
V: TRBV28
D: TRBD1
CDR3: CASSLWGSGGFANF
DNA: TGTGCCAGCAGTTTATGGGGCTCAGGGGGCTTTGCGAATTTT

size: NA
J: TRBJ2-3
V: TRBV29-1
D: TRBD2
CDR3: CSVARGGGTDTQYF
DNA: TGCAGCGTCGCCCGGGGAGGGGGCACAGATACGCAGTATTTT

size: once
J: TRBJ2-3
V: TRBV19
D: TRBD1
CDR3: CASNVQGAPTDTQYF
DNA: TGTGCCAGCAATGTACAGGGGGCCCCCACAGATACGCAGTATTTT

size: NA
J: TRBJ1-1
V: TRBV12-3/TRBV12-4
D: NA
CDR3: CASSLRDVTEAFF
DNA: TGTGCCAGCAGTTTGCGGGATGTCACTGAAGCTTTCTTT

size: NA
J: TRBJ2-5
V: TRBV30
D: TRBD2
CDR3: CAWTSGGETQYF
DNA: TGTGCCTGGACTAGCGGGGGTGAGACCCAGTACTTC

size: few
J: TRBJ2-1
V: TRBV18
D: NA
CDR3: CASSPSRQLFSSYNEQFF
DNA: TGTGCCAGCTCACCATCGAGACAACTTTTTAGCTCCTACAATGAGCAGTTCTTC

size: NA
J: TRBJ2-2
V: TRBV7-8
D: TRBD2
CDR3: CASTQPGGTYGELFF
DNA: TGTGCCAGCACCCAACCCGGGGGGACCTACGGGGAGCTGTTTTTT

size: few
J: TRBJ2-2
V: TRBV5-6
D: TRBD2
CDR3: CASSLGGGSGELFF
DNA: TGTGCCAGCAGCTTGGGCGGGGGGTCCGGGGAGCTGTTTTTT

size: NA
J: TRBJ2-3
V: TRBV2
D: NA
CDR3: CASSKRDTQYF
DNA: TGTGCCAGCAGTAAGAGAGATACGCAGTATTTT

size: NA
J: TRBJ2-3
V: TRBV2
D: TRBD1
CDR3: CASSRTGSEADTQYF
DNA: TGTGCCAGCAGTCGGACAGGGAGTGAGGCAGATACGCAGTATTTT

size: few
J: TRBJ2-7
V: TRBV29-1
D: NA
CDR3: CSVEVSVYEQYF
DNA: TGCAGCGTTGAAGTGAGCGTATACGAGCAGTACTTC

size: NA
J: TRBJ1-4
V: TRBV28
D: TRBD1
CDR3: CASSTEKQGKTNEKLFF
DNA: TGTGCCAGCAGTACGGAGAAACAGGGGAAAACTAATGAAAAACTGTTTTTT

size: few
J: TRBJ1-2
V: TRBV24-1
D: TRBD1
CDR3: CATSDPGQVGGYTF
DNA: TGTGCCACCAGTGACCCCGGACAGGTGGGTGGCTACACCTTC

size: NA
J: TRBJ2-2
V: TRBV7-7
D: NA
CDR3: CASSLSTGMTGELFF
DNA: TGTGCCAGCAGCTTGTCAACAGGGATGACCGGGGAGCTGTTTTTT

size: few
J: TRBJ2-1
V: TRBV5-8
D: TRBD2
CDR3: CASSLRLAAEQFF
DNA: TGTGCCAGCAGCCTGCGACTAGCCGCTGAGCAGTTCTTC

size: once
J: TRBJ2-2
V: TRBV9
D: TRBD2
CDR3: CASSPREVSYGELFF
DNA: TGTGCCAGCAGCCCCCGGGAGGTCTCGTACGGGGAGCTGTTTTTT

size: NA
J: TRBJ2-5
V: TRBV6-5
D: NA
CDR3: CASSYSRGQETQYF
DNA: TGTGCCAGCAGTTACTCACGGGGCCAAGAGACCCAGTACTTC

size: NA
J: TRBJ2-7
V: TRBV5-1
D: NA
CDR3: CASSLAGAGYEQYF
DNA: TGCGCCAGCAGCTTGGCAGGGGCGGGCTACGAGCAGTACTTC

size: NA
J: TRBJ1-1
V: TRBV19
D: NA
CDR3: CASSIGQSEAFF
DNA: TGTGCCAGTAGTATAGGACAGAGTGAAGCTTTCTTT

size: NA
J: TRBJ1-5
V: TRBV19
D: NA
CDR3: CASVQKNNQPQHF
DNA: TGTGCCAGTGTACAGAAAAACAATCAGCCCCAGCATTTT

size: few
J: TRBJ2-3
V: TRBV2
D: NA
CDR3: CASSSRDTDTQYF
DNA: TGTGCCAGCAGTTCCCGGGACACAGATACGCAGTATTTT